At least ten counts were recorded for the clone carrying this TCR beta chain. Its antigen is still unknown. The record originates from a study of Graves' ophthalmopathy and Graves' hyperthyroidism. Points from the study as a whole: A classifier, a 13-signature model, separated ophthalmopathy from stable hyperthyroidism with around 88% sensitivity and approximately 80% specificity.

Using RNA transcripts, the TCR beta CDR3 regions were amplified. Investigators did first-round RT-PCR with HTBI primers, then second-round multiplex PCR. TCRdb ran MiXCR on the multiplex PCR reads and lists one entry per CDR3 protein. The profile shows roughly 400,000 distinct CDR3 sequences, around 17% of them singletons. The CDR3 length is 16 residues. CDR1 SGHTA and CDR2 FQGTGA come from the germline V gene. V lost 1 base, J lost 8 bases, and 5 bases stayed unmatched. Sequenced: peripheral blood. The chain uses TRBV7-3 and TRBJ2-2; 12 bases are a match to TRBD2. This clonotype originated in a woman aged 18-29 years with Graves' ophthalmopathy. Written as DNA, the CDR3 is TGTGCCAGCAGCTTAAGGCCTGGACTAGCGGGAGGGGAGCTGTTTTTT. This translates into CASSLRPGLAGGELFF.